The text below deals with one TCR beta chain. What this receptor recognizes is not known. Base qualities are not provided; no much larger clone lies one nucleotide away. The data were taken from a study of blood T cell repertoires in COVID-19 (TCRdb year 2020). About the investigation overall: Samples covering the acute and convalescent phases of COVID-19 were provided by collaborators in the United States, Italy and Spain. The prospective study material was composed of cDNA or gDNA derived from T cells, B-cell-depleted T cells, or PBMCs. Deeply sampled blood TCRbeta repertoires from subjects exposed to, actively infected with, or recovered from COVID-19 were included in the dataset. The repertoires were released in a freely available public database intended as a resource for research on the immune response to SARS-CoV-2. The samples were drawn from the first 160 participants of the ongoing ImmuneRACE study and from more than 1,000 subjects provided by 6 global collaborators. A de-identified subject ID, COVID-19 status, age in years and sex were almost always included in the sample metadata. HLA class I and class II types, where available, came from metadata supplied by the sample provider rather than from assay-based typing. Results and caveats for the whole study, not just this receptor: How much clinical and demographic metadata was included differed by source and by participant, and the metadata was provided uncurated.

TCRbeta CDR3 regions were amplified from genomic DNA by means of the immunoSEQ Assay, a bias-controlled multiplex PCR. The original methods were these. Nucleated cell counts per sample were estimated from amplification of reference gene primers within the assay. To quantify the absolute abundance of each unique TCRbeta CDR3 rearrangement, sequence reads were collapsed and filtered. Productive Simpson clonality was computed per sample as the square root of Simpson's diversity index over productive rearrangements. TCRdb's version of the immuneACCESS table is confined to in-frame rearrangements and falls short of the full clone set. An unresolved V gene accounts for under half of the shortfall where checked; the remainder is of unknown origin. V, J and clone size reflect that table, while D and trimming were determined from the DNA. In this sample the table shows approximately 94,000 clones, about 86% of which occur a single time. The ten top clones hold around 5.4% of the sample.

Each collaborating institution followed its own protocols to collect whole blood in K2EDTA tubes. For TCRbeta analysis, collaborators shipped samples in one of three forms: frozen whole blood, isolated PBMCs, or DNA extracted from either of those sample types. The sequenced material came from peripheral blood. The TCR originated in a human donor in a cohort sampled during active COVID-19.

The CDR3 here reads CASGRANSYEQYF. The sequence in DNA is TGTGCCAGTGGGAGGGCTAACTCCTACGAGCAGTACTTC. The sequence joins TRBV27 to TRBJ2-7; 7 bases in between match TRBD2. In the germline V gene (reference sequence), CDR1 corresponds to MNHEY and CDR2 to SMNVEV. Reading from cysteine to phenylalanine, the CDR3 counts 13 amino acids. Only the CDR3 DNA stays, 39 bases, in frame from base 1. Trimming removed 9 bases from V and 0 bases from J; the gene matches leave 5 bases unexplained.